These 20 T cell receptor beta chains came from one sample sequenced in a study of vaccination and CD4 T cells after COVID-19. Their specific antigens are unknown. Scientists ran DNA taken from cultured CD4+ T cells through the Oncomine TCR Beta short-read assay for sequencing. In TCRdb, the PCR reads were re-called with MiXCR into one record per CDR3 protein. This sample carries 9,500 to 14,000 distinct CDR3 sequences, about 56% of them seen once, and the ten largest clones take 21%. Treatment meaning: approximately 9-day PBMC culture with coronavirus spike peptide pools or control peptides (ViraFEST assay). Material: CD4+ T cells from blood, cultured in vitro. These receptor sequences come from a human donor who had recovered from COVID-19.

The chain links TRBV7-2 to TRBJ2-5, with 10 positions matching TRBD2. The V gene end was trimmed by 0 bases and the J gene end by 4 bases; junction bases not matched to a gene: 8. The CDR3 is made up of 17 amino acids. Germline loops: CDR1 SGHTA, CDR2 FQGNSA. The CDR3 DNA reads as TGTGCCAGCAGCTTAGCGGGCAGCGGGGGGGCAGGAGAGACCCAGTACTTC. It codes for CASSLAGSGGAGETQYF.

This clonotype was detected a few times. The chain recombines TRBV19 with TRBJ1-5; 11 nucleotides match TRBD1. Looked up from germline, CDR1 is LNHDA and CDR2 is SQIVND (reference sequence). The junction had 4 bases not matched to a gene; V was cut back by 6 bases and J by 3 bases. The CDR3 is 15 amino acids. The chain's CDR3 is CASSPGQGVNQPQHF. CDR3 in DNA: TGTGCCAGTAGCCCGGGACAGGGGGTCAATCAGCCCCAGCATTTT.

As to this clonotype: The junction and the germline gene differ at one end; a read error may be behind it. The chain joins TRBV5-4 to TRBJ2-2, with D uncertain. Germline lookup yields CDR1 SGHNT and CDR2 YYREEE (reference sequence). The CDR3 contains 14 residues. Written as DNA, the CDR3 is TGTGCCAGCAGTTTGGCAGGGAACACCGGGGAGCTGTTTTTT. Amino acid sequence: CASSLAGNTGELFF.

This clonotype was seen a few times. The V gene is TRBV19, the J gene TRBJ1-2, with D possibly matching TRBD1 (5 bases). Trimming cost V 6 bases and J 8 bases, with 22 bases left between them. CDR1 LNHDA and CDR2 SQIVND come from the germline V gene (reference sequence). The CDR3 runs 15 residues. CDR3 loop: CASSVTGQPRGGYTF. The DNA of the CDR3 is TGTGCCAGTAGCGTTACCGGGCAACCGAGGGGCGGCTACACCTTC. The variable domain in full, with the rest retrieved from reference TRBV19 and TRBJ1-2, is DGGITQSPKYLFRKEGQNVTLSCEQNLNHDAMYWYRQDPGQGLRLIYYSQIVNDFQKGDIAEGYSVSREKKESFPLTVTSAQKNPTAFYLCASSVTGQPRGGYTFGSGTRLTVV.

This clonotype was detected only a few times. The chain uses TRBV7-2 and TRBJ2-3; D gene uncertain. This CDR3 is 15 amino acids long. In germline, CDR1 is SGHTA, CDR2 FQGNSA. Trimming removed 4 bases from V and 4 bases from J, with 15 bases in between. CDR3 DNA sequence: TGTGCCAGCAGCTCCGGGCCCTCCAGCTCAGATACGCAGTATTTT. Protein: CASSSGPSSSDTQYF.

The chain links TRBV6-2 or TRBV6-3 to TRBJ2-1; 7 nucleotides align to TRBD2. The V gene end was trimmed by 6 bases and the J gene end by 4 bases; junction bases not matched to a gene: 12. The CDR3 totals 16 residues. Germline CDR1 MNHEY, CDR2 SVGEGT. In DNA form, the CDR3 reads TGTGCCAGCAGGCCCGGTTTAGTGGGGGGGTACAATGAGCAGTTCTTC. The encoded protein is CASRPGLVGGYNEQFF.

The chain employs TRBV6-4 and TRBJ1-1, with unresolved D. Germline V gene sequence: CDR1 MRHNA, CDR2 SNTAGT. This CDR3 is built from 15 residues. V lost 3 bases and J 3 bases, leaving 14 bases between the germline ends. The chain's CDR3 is CASSESGARDTEAFF. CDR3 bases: TGTGCCAGCAGTGAGTCGGGCGCTCGGGACACTGAAGCTTTCTTT.

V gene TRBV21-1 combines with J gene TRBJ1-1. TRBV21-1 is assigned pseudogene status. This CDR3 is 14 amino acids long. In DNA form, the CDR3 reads TGTGCCAGCAACCCGACCAATCATGGGCCTGAAGCTTTCTTT. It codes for CASNPTNHGPEAFF.

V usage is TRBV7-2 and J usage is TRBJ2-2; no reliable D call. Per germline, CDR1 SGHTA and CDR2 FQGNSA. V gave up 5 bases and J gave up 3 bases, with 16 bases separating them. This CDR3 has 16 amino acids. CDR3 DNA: TGTGCCAGCAGCGCAAACTCGGGCGGAGACACCGGGGAGCTGTTTTTT. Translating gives CASSANSGGDTGELFF.

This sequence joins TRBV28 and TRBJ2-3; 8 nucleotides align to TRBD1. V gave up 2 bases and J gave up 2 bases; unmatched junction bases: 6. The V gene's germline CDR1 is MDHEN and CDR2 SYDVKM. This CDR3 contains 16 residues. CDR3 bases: TGTGCCAGCAGTTTACGGCAGGGGGCAAACACAGATACGCAGTATTTT. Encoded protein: CASSLRQGANTDTQYF.

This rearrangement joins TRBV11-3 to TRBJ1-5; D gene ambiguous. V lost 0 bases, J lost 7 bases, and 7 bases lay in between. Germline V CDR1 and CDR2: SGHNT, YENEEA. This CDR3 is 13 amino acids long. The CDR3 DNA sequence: TGTGCCAGCAGCTTAGATTCTTGGCAGCCCCAGCATTTT. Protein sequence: CASSLDSWQPQHF.

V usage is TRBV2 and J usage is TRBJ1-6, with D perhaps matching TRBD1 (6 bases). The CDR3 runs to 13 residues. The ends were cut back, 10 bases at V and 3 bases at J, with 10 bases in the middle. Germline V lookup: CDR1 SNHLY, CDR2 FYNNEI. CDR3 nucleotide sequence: TGTGCCACGGGACAAAGCTATAATTCACCCCTCCACTTT. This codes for CATGQSYNSPLHF.

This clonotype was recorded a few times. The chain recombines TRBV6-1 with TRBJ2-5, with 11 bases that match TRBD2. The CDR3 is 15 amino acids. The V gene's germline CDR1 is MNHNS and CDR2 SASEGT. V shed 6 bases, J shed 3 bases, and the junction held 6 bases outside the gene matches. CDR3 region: CASSPMGLAEETQYF. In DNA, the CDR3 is TGTGCCAGCAGCCCTATGGGACTAGCGGAAGAGACCCAGTACTTC.

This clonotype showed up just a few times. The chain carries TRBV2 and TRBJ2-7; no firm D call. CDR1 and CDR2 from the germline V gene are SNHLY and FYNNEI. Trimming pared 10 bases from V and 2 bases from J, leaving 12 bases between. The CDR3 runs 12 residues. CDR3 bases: TGTGCCACCGCATCTACGCCCTACGAGCAGTACTTC. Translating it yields CATASTPYEQYF. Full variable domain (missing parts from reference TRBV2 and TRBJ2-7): EPEVTQTPSHQVTQMGQEVILRCVPISNHLYFYWYRQILGQKVEFLVSFYNNEISEKSEIFDDQFSVERPDGSNFTLKIRSTKLEDSAMYFCATASTPYEQYFGPGTRLTVT.

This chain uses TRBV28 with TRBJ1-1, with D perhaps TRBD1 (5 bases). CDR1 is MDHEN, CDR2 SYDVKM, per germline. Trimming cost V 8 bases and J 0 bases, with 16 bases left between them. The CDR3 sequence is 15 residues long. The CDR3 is CASPSRAGLNTEAFF. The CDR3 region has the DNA TGTGCCAGCCCTTCGAGGGCAGGGCTGAACACTGAAGCTTTCTTT.

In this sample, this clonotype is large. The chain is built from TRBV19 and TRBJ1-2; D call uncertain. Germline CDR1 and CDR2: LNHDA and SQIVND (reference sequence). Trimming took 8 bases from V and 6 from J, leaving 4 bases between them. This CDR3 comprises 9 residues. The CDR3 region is CASGDGYTF. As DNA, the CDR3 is TGTGCCAGTGGGGATGGCTACACCTTC.

In nucleotides, the CDR3 is TGTGCCTGGAGAGAAGCTAGCGGGAGGAATGAGCAGTTCTTC. It is translated as CAWREASGRNEQFF. The chain recombines TRBV30 with TRBJ2-1; TRBD2 matches 11 bases. The CDR3 has 14 residues. V trimming: 3 bases; J trimming: 7 bases; junction bases outside the gene matches: 5. Germline CDR1 GTSNPN, CDR2 SVGIG (reference sequence). Drawing the rest from reference TRBV30 and TRBJ2-1, the complete variable domain is SQTIHQWPATLVQPVGSPLSLECTVEGTSNPNLYWYRQAAGRGLQLLFYSVGIGQISSEVPQNLSASRPQDRQFILSSKKLLLSDSGFYLCAWREASGRNEQFFGPGTRLTVL.

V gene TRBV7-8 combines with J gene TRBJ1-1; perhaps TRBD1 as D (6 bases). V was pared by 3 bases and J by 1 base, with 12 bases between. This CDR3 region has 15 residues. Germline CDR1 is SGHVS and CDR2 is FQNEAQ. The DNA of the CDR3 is TGTGCCAGCAGCTTGGGGTCGACAGGGAACACTGAAGCTTTCTTT. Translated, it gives CASSLGSTGNTEAFF.

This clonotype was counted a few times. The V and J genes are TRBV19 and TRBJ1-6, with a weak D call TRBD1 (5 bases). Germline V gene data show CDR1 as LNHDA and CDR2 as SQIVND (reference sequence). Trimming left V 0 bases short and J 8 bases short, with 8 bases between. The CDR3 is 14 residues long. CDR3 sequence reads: CASSIDSQDSPLHF. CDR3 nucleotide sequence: TGTGCCAGTAGTATAGATTCACAGGATTCACCCCTCCACTTT.

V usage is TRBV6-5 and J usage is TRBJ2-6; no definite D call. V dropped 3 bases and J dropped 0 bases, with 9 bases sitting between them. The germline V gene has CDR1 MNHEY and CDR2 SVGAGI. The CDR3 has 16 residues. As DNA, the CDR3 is TGTGCCAGCAGTTATAGCCCGGGCTCTGGGGCCAACGTCCTGACTTTC. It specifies CASSYSPGSGANVLTF.